This TCR beta chain was recovered during a study of Graves' ophthalmopathy and Graves' hyperthyroidism. Overall study context: Peripheral blood samples were taken at initial diagnosis, before any treatment.

Aged 18 to 65, hyperthyroidism patients had new diagnoses of under 2 months' duration. This clonotype appeared many times. What it binds is unknown. One end of the junction is discordant with germline, which a read error may explain. The TCR beta CDR3 regions underwent amplification from RNA transcripts. RT-PCR was first run with HTBI primers, then multiplex PCR in a second round. Each CDR3 protein gets one entry after TCRdb re-called the multiplex PCR reads with MiXCR. The profile shows 620,000 or so distinct CDR3 sequences, around a fifth of them singletons. Study-level findings and limits: Thyroid clonotypes that were expanded above 0.001 frequency mostly also appeared in blood. The model predicted progression of ophthalmopathy with a sensitivity of around 70%, and its specificity was roughly 72%.

This CDR3 spans 14 amino acids. Germline CDR1 is DFQATT and CDR2 is SNEGSKA (reference sequence). The sequence came from a young woman with stable Graves' hyperthyroidism. Some clones in this sample may be carry-over from other donors' samples. The chain recombines TRBV20-1 with TRBJ2-7; D is possibly TRBD2 (6 bases). Material for sequencing was peripheral blood. Written as DNA, the CDR3 is TGCAGTGCACCCCCGGGAGCGAGCTCCTACGAGCGGTACTTC. Translated, it gives CSAPPGASSYERYF.